This T cell receptor (beta chain) came from a study of glioma-infiltrating T cells after dendritic cell vaccination. Study-level background: Patients had newly diagnosed or recurrent glioblastoma and received dendritic cell vaccines. Dendritic cells derived from monocytes and pulsed with autologous tumor lysate formed the vaccine.

J was trimmed by 3 bases and V by 4 bases; bases with no gene match: 12. The CDR3 runs to 19 residues. Germline CDR1 is SGHNT and CDR2 is YENEEA. Only in-frame clones appear in the TCRdb table, and some are missing; sequencing was by immunoSEQ multiplex PCR. The sample includes about 90,000 clones, 85% of them seen just once. The source was blood, collected before dendritic cell vaccination. The J gene is TRBJ2-3, the V gene TRBV11-3; 14 positions match TRBD2. The source is a human donor with glioblastoma. The CDR3 bases are TGTGCCAGCAGCTCCCGGGGGGGGACTAGCGGGAGAAGAACAGATACGCAGTATTTT. As protein: CASSSRGGTSGRRTDTQYF. Full variable domain (remainder filled in from reference TRBV11-3 and TRBJ2-3): EAGVVQSPRYKIIEKKQPVAFWCNPISGHNTLYWYLQNLGQGPELLIRYENEEAVDDSQLPKDRFSAERLKGVDSTLKIQPAELGDSAVYLCASSSRGGTSGRRTDTQYFGPGTRLTVL.